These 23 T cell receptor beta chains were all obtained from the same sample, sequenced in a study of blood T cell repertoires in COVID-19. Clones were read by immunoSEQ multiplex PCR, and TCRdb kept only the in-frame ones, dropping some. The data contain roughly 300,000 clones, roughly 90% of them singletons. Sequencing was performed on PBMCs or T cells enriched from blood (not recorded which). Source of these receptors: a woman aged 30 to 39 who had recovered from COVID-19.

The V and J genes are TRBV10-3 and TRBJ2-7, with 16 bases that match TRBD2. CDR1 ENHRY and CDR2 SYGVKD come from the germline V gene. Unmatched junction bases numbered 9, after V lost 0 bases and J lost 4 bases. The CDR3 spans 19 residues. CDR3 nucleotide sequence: TGTGCCATCAGTGAGTCGGGACTAGCGGGAGGGCCGGCGGGATACGAGCAGTACTTC. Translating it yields CAISESGLAGGPAGYEQYF.

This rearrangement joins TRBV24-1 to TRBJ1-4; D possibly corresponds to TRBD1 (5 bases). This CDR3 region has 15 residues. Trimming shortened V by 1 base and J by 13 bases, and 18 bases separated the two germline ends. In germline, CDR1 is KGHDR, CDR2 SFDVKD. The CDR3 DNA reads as TGTGCCACCAGTGATTTTCGGAGGGGTTTGGTCGGACTGTTTTTT. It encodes CATSDFRRGLVGLFF.

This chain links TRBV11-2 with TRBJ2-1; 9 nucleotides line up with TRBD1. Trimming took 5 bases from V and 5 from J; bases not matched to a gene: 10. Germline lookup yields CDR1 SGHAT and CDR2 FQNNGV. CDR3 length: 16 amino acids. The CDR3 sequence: CASSHIRDREHNEQFF. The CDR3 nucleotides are TGTGCCAGCAGCCACATCCGGGACAGGGAGCACAATGAGCAGTTCTTC.

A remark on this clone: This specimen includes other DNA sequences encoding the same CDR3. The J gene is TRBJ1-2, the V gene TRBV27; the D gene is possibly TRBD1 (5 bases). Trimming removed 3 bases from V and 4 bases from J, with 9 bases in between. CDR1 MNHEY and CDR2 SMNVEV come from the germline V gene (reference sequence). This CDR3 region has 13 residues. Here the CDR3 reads CASSFGQGYGYTF. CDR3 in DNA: TGTGCCAGCAGTTTCGGGCAGGGCTATGGCTACACCTTC.

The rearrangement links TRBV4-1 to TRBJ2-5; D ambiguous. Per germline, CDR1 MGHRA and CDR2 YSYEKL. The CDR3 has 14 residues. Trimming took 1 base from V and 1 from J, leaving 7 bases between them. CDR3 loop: CASSQAVFQETQYF. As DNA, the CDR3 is TGCGCCAGCAGCCAAGCGGTTTTCCAAGAGACCCAGTACTTC.

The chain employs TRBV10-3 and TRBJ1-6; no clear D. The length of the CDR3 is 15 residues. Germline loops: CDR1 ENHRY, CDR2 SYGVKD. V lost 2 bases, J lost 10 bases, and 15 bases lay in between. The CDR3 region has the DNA TGTGCCATCAGTGAGGTTGACCCTAGAGGCTCACCCCTCCACTTT. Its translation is CAISEVDPRGSPLHF.

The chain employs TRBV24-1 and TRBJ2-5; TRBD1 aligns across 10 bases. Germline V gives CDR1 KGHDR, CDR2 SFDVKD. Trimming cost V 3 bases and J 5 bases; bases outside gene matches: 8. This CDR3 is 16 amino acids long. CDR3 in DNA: TGTGCCACCAGTGATCCTAAGACAGGGGGCATCGAGACCCAGTACTTC. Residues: CATSDPKTGGIETQYF.

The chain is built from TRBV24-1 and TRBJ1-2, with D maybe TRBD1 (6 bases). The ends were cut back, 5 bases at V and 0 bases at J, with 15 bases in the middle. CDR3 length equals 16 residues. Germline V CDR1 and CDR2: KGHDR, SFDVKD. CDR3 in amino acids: CATSGFKQGANYGYTF. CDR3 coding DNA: TGTGCCACCAGTGGATTTAAACAGGGAGCTAACTATGGCTACACCTTC.

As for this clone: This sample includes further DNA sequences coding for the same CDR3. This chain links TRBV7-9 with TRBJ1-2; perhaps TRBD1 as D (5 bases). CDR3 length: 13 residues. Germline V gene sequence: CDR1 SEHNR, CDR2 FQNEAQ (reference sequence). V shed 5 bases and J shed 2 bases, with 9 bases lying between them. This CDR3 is CASSLDSNYGYTF. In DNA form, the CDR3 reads TGTGCCAGCAGCCTCGACAGCAACTATGGCTACACCTTC.

The CDR3 DNA sequence: TGCGCCAGCAGCCAGGACAGGGGGCTTGGAGGTAATTCACCCCTCCACTTT. Its protein is CASSQDRGLGGNSPLHF. V and J are TRBV4-1 and TRBJ1-6; 11 bases agree with TRBD1. Germline V lookup: CDR1 MGHRA, CDR2 YSYEKL. V shed 3 bases and J 6 bases; nucleotides not matched to a gene: 7. The CDR3 runs to 17 residues.

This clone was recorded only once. The CDR3 bases are TGTGCCACCAGTGATAATAGGGGGCTAGGTCTAGAGACCCAGTACTTC. As protein: CATSDNRGLGLETQYF. V and J are TRBV24-1 and TRBJ2-5; the match to TRBD1 covers 7 bases. The CDR3 loop spans 16 amino acids. Germline values: CDR1 KGHDR, CDR2 SFDVKD. V shed 3 bases and J 4 bases; nucleotides not matched to a gene: 10.

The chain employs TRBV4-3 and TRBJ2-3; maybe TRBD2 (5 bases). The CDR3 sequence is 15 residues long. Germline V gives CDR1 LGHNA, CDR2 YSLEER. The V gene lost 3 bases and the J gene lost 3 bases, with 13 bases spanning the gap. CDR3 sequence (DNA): TGCGCCAGCAGCCAGGACTGGTCATCGACAGATACGCAGTATTTT. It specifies CASSQDWSSTDTQYF.

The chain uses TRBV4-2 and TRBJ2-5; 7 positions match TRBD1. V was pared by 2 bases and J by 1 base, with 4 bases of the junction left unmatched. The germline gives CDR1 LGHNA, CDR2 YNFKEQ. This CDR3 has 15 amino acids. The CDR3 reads CASSQQTGIQETQYF. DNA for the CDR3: TGTGCCAGCAGCCAACAGACAGGGATCCAAGAGACCCAGTACTTC.

The CDR3 loop reads CASSVRDYHNEQFF. The CDR3 nucleotides are TGTGCCAGCAGCGTACGGGACTACCACAATGAGCAGTTCTTC. The gene calls are TRBV9 and TRBJ2-1; TRBD2 matches at 7 bases. This CDR3 comprises 14 residues. Germline CDR1 is SGDLS and CDR2 is YYNGEE. Trimming took 1 base from V and 5 from J; bases not matched to a gene: 3.

Here the CDR3 reads CASSQEGYSRQETQYF. CDR3 nucleotide sequence: TGCGCCAGCAGCCAAGAGGGTTACAGCAGACAAGAGACCCAGTACTTC. This chain joins TRBV4-1 and TRBJ2-5, with D unresolved. The germline V gene encodes CDR1 MGHRA and CDR2 YSYEKL. Trimming cost V 0 bases and J 2 bases, with 13 bases left between them. The length of the CDR3 is 16 residues.

CDR3 amino acids: CASKNRRLPTLHGYTF. The CDR3 nucleotides read TGTGCCAGCAAAAACAGGCGCCTTCCTACTCTTCATGGCTACACCTTC. This chain connects TRBV19 to TRBJ1-2, with D possibly being TRBD1 (5 bases). Between the trimmed V and J ends, which lost 9 bases and 6 bases, there was a span of 26 bases. CDR1 and CDR2 (germline): LNHDA, SQIVND (reference sequence). The CDR3 extends over 16 amino acids.

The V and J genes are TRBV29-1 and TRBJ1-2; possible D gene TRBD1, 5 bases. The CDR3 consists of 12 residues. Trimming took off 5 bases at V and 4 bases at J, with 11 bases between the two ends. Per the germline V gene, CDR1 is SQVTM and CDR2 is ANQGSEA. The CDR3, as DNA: TGCAGCGTTAGCAGGGAAGGCTATGGCTACACCTTC. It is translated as CSVSREGYGYTF. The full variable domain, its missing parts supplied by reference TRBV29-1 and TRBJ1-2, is SAVISQKPSRDICQRGTSLTIQCQVDSQVTMMFWYRQQPGQSLTLIATANQGSEATYESGFVIDKFPISRPNLTFSTLTVSNMSPEDSSIYLCSVSREGYGYTFGSGTRLTVV.

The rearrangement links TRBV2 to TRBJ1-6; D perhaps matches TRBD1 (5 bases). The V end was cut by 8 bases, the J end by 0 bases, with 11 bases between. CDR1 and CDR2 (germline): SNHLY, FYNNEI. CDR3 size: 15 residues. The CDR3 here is CASGQGFSYNSPLHF. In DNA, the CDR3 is TGTGCCAGCGGGCAGGGATTCTCCTATAATTCACCCCTCCACTTT.

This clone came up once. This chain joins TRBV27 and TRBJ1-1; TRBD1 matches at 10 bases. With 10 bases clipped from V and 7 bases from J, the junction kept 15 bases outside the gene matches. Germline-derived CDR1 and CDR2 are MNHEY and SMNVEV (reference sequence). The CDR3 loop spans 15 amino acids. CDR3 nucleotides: TGTGCCACAAAGGGGCCGGGACAGGGGATCGGTGAAGCTTTCTTT. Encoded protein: CATKGPGQGIGEAFF.

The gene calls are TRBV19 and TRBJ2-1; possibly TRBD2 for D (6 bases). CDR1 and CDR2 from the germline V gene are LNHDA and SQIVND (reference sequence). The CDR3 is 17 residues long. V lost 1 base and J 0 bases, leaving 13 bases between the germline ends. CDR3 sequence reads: CASSIVSGSYSYNEQFF. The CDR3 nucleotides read TGTGCCAGTAGTATAGTGAGCGGGTCCTACTCCTACAATGAGCAGTTCTTC.

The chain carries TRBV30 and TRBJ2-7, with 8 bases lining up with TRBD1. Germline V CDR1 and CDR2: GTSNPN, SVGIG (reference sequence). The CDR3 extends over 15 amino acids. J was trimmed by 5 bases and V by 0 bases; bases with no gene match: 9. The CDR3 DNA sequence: TGTGCCTGGAGTGTACTGGGACAGGTTACGGACGAGCAGTACTTC. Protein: CAWSVLGQVTDEQYF.

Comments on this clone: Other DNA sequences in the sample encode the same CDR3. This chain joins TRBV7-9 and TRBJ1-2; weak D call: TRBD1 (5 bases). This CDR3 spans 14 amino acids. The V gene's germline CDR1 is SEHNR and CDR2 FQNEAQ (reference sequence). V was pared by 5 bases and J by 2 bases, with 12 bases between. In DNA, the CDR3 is TGTGCCAGCAGCCTCTTAGCAGGGAACTATGGCTACACCTTC. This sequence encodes CASSLLAGNYGYTF.

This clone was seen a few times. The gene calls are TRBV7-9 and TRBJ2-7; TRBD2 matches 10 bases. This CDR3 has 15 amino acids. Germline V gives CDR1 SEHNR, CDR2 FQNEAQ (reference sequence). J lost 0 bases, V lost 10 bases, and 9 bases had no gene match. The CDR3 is CAITGLASSSYEQYF. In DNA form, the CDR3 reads TGTGCCATTACGGGACTAGCGTCGAGCTCCTACGAGCAGTACTTC. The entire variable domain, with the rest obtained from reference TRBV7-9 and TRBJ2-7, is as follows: DTGVSQNPRHKITKRGQNVTFRCDPISEHNRLYWYRQTLGQGPEFLTYFQNEAQLEKSRLLSDRFSAERPKGSFSTLEIQRTEQGDSAMYLCAITGLASSSYEQYFGPGTRLTVT.